This record covers a single T cell receptor beta chain. Antigen specificity is unknown. These data originate in a study of T cell responses to AZD1222 COVID-19 vaccine. For the study at large: Both about-4-week and about-12-week second-dose recipients were combined.

Whole-study findings and limits: CD4 TCRs covered the whole spike, strongest at regions 160-218 and 743-854.

The germline gives CDR1 MNHEY, CDR2 SVGAGI. J gave up 11 bases and V 6 bases, and 11 bases lay outside the gene matches. CDR3 length equals 14 residues. Some clones are missing from TCRdb's copy, which holds only in-frame ones; the method was immunoSEQ multiplex PCR. The sample contains approximately 260,000 clones, 85% to 95% of which appear only once. The clonotype was recovered from an adult in good health. This rearrangement joins TRBV6-5 to TRBJ1-5, with TRBD1 identical over 9 bases. This material consisted of peripheral blood, taken on day 0 of AZD1222 vaccination. DNA for the CDR3: TGTGCCAGCAGCCCGGGACAGGGACCCTATTCCCAGCATTTT. It yields the protein CASSPGQGPYSQHF.